The 17 T cell receptor beta chains below come from one sample, sequenced in a study of pediatric ulcerative colitis. TCRdb's table, derived via immunoSEQ multiplex PCR, lists solely in-frame clones and lacks some. The sample has tens of thousands of clones, around four fifths seen once. Rectal tissue came from one to two pinch biopsies taken at colonoscopy. Sequenced input: gut tissue. Every receptor here comes from a boy between 10 and 17 years old with moderate ulcerative colitis.

The gene calls are TRBV28 and TRBJ2-4; D not resolved. The CDR3 is made up of 13 amino acids. Germline-derived CDR1 and CDR2 are MDHEN and SYDVKM. V lost 1 base, J lost 9 bases, and 10 bases lay in between. The chain's CDR3 is CASSLSARSIQYF. CDR3 nucleotide sequence: TGTGCCAGCAGTTTATCTGCCCGGAGCATTCAGTACTTC.

The genes are TRBV18 and TRBJ2-1; D possibly corresponds to TRBD1 (5 bases). CDR3 length: 14 residues. Germline V gene data show CDR1 as KGHSH and CDR2 as LQKENI. The V end was cut by 5 bases, the J end by 10 bases, with 18 bases between. The CDR3 here is CASSVLGRSGEQFF. Here the CDR3 DNA reads TGTGCCAGCTCAGTCTTGGGGCGTAGTGGGGAGCAGTTCTTC.

This chain joins TRBV29-1 and TRBJ2-3; no firm D call. Trimming stripped 3 bases from V and 4 bases from J, with 14 bases between. This CDR3 is 14 amino acids long. CDR1 is SQVTM, CDR2 ANQGSEA, per germline. The CDR3 reads CSVDNGYGSDTQYF. As DNA, the CDR3 is TGCAGCGTTGATAACGGGTACGGTTCAGATACGCAGTATTTT.

The rearrangement links TRBV19 to TRBJ1-4; unclear D gene. V shed 4 bases and J shed 0 bases, with 12 bases lying between them. This CDR3 is built from 16 residues. Germline values: CDR1 LNHDA, CDR2 SQIVND (reference sequence). As DNA, the CDR3 is TGTGCCAGTAGTACCGGAATTCGAGCAACTAATGAAAAACTGTTTTTT. Translated, it gives CASSTGIRATNEKLFF. The entire variable domain, with the rest obtained from reference TRBV19 and TRBJ1-4, is as follows: DGGITQSPKYLFRKEGQNVTLSCEQNLNHDAMYWYRQDPGQGLRLIYYSQIVNDFQKGDIAEGYSVSREKKESFPLTVTSAQKNPTAFYLCASSTGIRATNEKLFFGSGTQLSVL.

The genes are TRBV11-3 and TRBJ2-5, with D uncertain. Trimming cost V 0 bases and J 6 bases, with 17 bases left between them. Looked up from germline, CDR1 is SGHNT and CDR2 is YENEEA. This CDR3 contains 16 residues. The CDR3 nucleotides are TGTGCCAGCAGCTTAGAGCGGCCGAGTAGCAAAAAGACCCAGTACTTC. Translation gives CASSLERPSSKKTQYF.

This sequence joins TRBV4-2 and TRBJ1-3; D unresolved. From germline, CDR1 is LGHNA and CDR2 YNFKEQ. The ends were cut back, 0 bases at V and 4 bases at J, with 13 bases in the middle. This CDR3 comprises 16 residues. The CDR3 DNA reads TGTGCCAGCAGCCAAGAAAGAATTGTCTCCGGAAACACCATATATTTT. It encodes CASSQERIVSGNTIYF.

The chain couples TRBV10-3 to TRBJ2-7; D possibly corresponds to TRBD2 (5 bases). This CDR3 has 13 residues. The germline V gene encodes CDR1 ENHRY and CDR2 SYGVKD. V lost 2 bases and J lost 1, with 6 bases in between. CDR3 bases: TGTGCCATCAGTGAGGGGAGATCCTACGAGCAGTACTTC. Protein sequence: CAISEGRSYEQYF.

This rearrangement joins TRBV5-4 to TRBJ2-2; D is unclear. The germline V and J ends were trimmed by 4 bases and 6 bases, with 16 bases remaining between them. The CDR3 consists of 15 residues. Germline CDR1 reads SGHNT; CDR2 reads YYREEE (reference sequence). CDR3 residues: CASSVGLVQSGELFF. Written as DNA, the CDR3 is TGTGCCAGCAGCGTCGGGCTTGTGCAGTCCGGGGAGCTGTTTTTT.

V gene TRBV18 combines with J gene TRBJ2-5; tentative D call: TRBD1 (6 bases). Trimming cost V 4 bases and J 4 bases, with 13 bases left between them. CDR1 and CDR2 from the germline V gene are KGHSH and LQKENI. CDR3 length: 14 residues. For the CDR3, the DNA is TGTGCCAGCTCACGCGACAGGAGAGGAGAGACCCAGTACTTC. Translation: CASSRDRRGETQYF.

V and J are TRBV6-1 and TRBJ2-7, with 7 bases that match TRBD1. V lost 0 bases and J lost 5; bases outside the gene matches: 13. CDR1 is MNHNS and CDR2 is SASEGT in the germline V gene. The CDR3 length is 17 residues. The CDR3 loop is CASSEAGGAPPTDEQYF. The CDR3 DNA follows: TGTGCCAGCAGTGAAGCAGGGGGCGCTCCTCCTACGGACGAGCAGTACTTC.

This sequence joins TRBV15 and TRBJ1-2; a possible D gene is TRBD1 (5 bases). Trimming stripped 1 base from V and 1 base from J, with 13 bases between. The CDR3 has 16 amino acids. CDR1 and CDR2 (germline): LNHNV, YYDKDF (reference sequence). This CDR3 reads CATSRAGTDLNYGYTF. CDR3 in DNA: TGTGCCACCAGCAGAGCGGGGACGGACCTTAACTATGGCTACACCTTC.

In this sample, this clone turned up a few times. The chain carries TRBV15 and TRBJ1-1; D unresolved. The CDR3 consists of 12 residues. Germline CDR1 is LNHNV and CDR2 is YYDKDF (reference sequence). V dropped 9 bases and J dropped 6 bases, with 14 bases sitting between them. CDR3 in amino acids: CATGVSGAEAFF. In DNA form, the CDR3 reads TGTGCCACAGGCGTCTCCGGGGCTGAAGCTTTCTTT.

V and J are TRBV30 and TRBJ2-1; D may be TRBD1 (5 bases). This CDR3 has 15 residues. Germline CDR1 reads GTSNPN; CDR2 reads SVGIG (reference sequence). The V end lost 0 bases, the J end lost 4 bases, and 13 bases lay between the germline ends. CDR3 amino acids: CAWSVQGAEYNEQFF. CDR3 nucleotide sequence: TGTGCCTGGAGTGTTCAAGGGGCGGAATACAATGAGCAGTTCTTC.

The chain combines TRBV6-6 with TRBJ2-2, with D tentatively TRBD1 (5 bases). CDR1 is MNHNY, CDR2 SVGAGI, per germline (reference sequence). This CDR3 is 15 amino acids long. Trimming removed 6 bases from V and 0 bases from J, with 11 bases in between. In nucleotides, the CDR3 is TGTGCCAGCAGGTTCGCAGGGCCGAACACCGGGGAGCTGTTTTTT. The encoded protein is CASRFAGPNTGELFF.

This clone was observed a handful of times. The chain couples TRBV6-1 to TRBJ2-1; possible D gene TRBD2, 5 bases. V dropped 8 bases and J dropped 5 bases, with 13 bases sitting between them. CDR1 is MNHNS, CDR2 SASEGT, per germline. CDR3 length equals 13 residues. CDR3 residues: CASRLSGNNEQFF. As DNA, the CDR3 is TGTGCCAGCCGTCTAAGCGGAAACAATGAGCAGTTCTTC.

The table lists this clone with a few counts. The chain has TRBV6-5 and TRBJ2-7; D might be TRBD2 (6 bases). The germline V gene has CDR1 MNHEY and CDR2 SVGAGI. The V end lost 5 bases, the J end lost 6 bases, and 14 bases lay between the germline ends. The CDR3 has 13 amino acids. CDR3 DNA: TGTGCCAGCAGTAACGGACGGGAGCGCGAGCAGTACTTC. Translating gives CASSNGREREQYF.

The V and J genes are TRBV2 and TRBJ2-1, with 8 bases aligning to TRBD2. CDR1 is SNHLY and CDR2 is FYNNEI in the germline V gene. This CDR3 comprises 15 residues. V gave up 7 bases and J gave up 9 bases; unmatched junction bases: 14. Here the CDR3 reads CASTISGLVGTEQFF. Written as DNA, the CDR3 is TGTGCCAGCACTATTTCGGGACTAGTGGGCACTGAGCAGTTCTTC.